Below, one T cell receptor (beta chain) is given with its context. MiXCR re-clonotyped the PCR reads for TCRdb. In the table there are tens of thousands of clones, roughly 26% of which are singletons. The data originate from a study of metastatic and nonmetastatic thyroid tumors. Before thyroid surgery, none of the patients had received any treatment. Sequenced sample: blood. This clonotype was obtained from a female donor with papillary thyroid cancer or a benign thyroid nodule (not recorded which). Some clones in this sample may be carry-over from other donors' samples.

DNA for the CDR3: TGCGCCAGCAGCCAAGAGAGTGGAGGGGGCGCCGCCTACGAGCAGTACTTC. Translated: CASSQESGGGAAYEQYF. V is TRBV4-3 and J is TRBJ2-7; tentatively, D is TRBD1 (7 bases). V was shortened by 0 bases and J by 2 bases, with 17 bases between the two germline ends. Germline CDR1 and CDR2: LGHNA and YSLEER. The CDR3 has 17 amino acids.